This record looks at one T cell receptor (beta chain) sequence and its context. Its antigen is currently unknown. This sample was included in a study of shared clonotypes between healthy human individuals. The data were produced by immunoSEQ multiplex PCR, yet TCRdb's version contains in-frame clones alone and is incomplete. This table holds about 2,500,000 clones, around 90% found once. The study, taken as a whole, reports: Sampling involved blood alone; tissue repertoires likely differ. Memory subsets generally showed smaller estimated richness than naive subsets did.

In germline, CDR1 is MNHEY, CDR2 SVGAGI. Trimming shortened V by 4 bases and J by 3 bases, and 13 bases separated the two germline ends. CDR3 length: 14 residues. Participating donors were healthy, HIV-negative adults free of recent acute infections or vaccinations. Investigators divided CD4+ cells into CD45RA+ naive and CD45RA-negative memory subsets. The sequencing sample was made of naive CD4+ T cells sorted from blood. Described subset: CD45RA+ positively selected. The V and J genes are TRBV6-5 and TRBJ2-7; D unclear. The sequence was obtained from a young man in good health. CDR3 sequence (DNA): TGTGCCAGCAGTTCTGGACCGCACGACTACGAGCAGTACTTC. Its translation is CASSSGPHDYEQYF.